These 30 T cell receptor beta chains were all obtained from the same sample, sequenced in a study of blood T cell repertoires in COVID-19. Libraries were prepared by immunoSEQ multiplex PCR; TCRdb keeps only in-frame clonotypes and omits some of them. The data show under 150,000 clones, with approximately 82% seen just once and around 7.5% held by the top ten. Sequenced input: peripheral blood. The source of these receptors is a man between 65 and 80 years old with active or convalescent COVID-19.

This chain uses TRBV6-1 with TRBJ2-3, with TRBD2 matching over 11 bases. The CDR3 sequence is 18 residues long. Germline V gene data show CDR1 as MNHNS and CDR2 as SASEGT. V was clipped by 4 bases and J by 1 base; unmatched bases: 10. In DNA, the CDR3 is TGTGCCAGCAGTGTGTGGGTTCCGACTAGCGGGGGCACAGATACGCAGTATTTT. Translating gives CASSVWVPTSGGTDTQYF.

Worth noting for this clone: Other DNA variants within this sample encode the same CDR3. The rearrangement joins TRBV5-1 to TRBJ1-1; 10 positions agree with TRBD1. Germline V gene sequence: CDR1 SGHRS, CDR2 YFSETQ. The CDR3 length is 14 residues. V was clipped by 4 bases and J by 5 bases; unmatched bases: 5. In DNA, the CDR3 is TGCGCCAGCAGCCTAGGGACAGGGGTAACTGAAGCTTTCTTT. This sequence encodes CASSLGTGVTEAFF.

The rearrangement links TRBV6-6 to TRBJ2-2, with 10 nucleotides matching TRBD1. In germline, CDR1 is MNHNY, CDR2 SVGAGI (reference sequence). This CDR3 has 15 amino acids. V trimming: 1 base; J trimming: 5 bases; junction bases outside the gene matches: 1. As DNA, the CDR3 is TGTGCCAGCAGTTACTTGGGACAGGGGACCGGGGAGCTGTTTTTT. Its protein is CASSYLGQGTGELFF.

V is TRBV5-6 and J is TRBJ1-3, with 8 nucleotides matching TRBD1. CDR1 and CDR2 from the germline V gene are SGHDT and YYEEEE. V was pared by 5 bases and J by 3 bases, with 4 bases of the junction left unmatched. This CDR3 is 14 amino acids long. DNA for the CDR3: TGTGCCAGCAGGGATACAGGGGGTGGAAACACCATATATTTT. This gives the protein CASRDTGGGNTIYF.

This clone appeared a few times. The V call is TRBV7-2, the J call TRBJ1-6; D might be TRBD1 (5 bases). Trimming took 1 base from V and 8 from J, leaving 9 bases between them. CDR1 and CDR2 from the germline V gene are SGHTA and FQGNSA. The CDR3 runs to 14 residues. The CDR3 loop reads CASSLGRVDSPLHF. For the CDR3, the DNA is TGTGCCAGCAGCTTAGGCAGGGTTGATTCACCCCTCCACTTT. Complete variable domain (other parts from reference TRBV7-2 and TRBJ1-6): GAGVSQSPSNKVTEKGKDVELRCDPISGHTALYWYRQSLGQGLEFLIYFQGNSAPDKSGLPSDRFSAERTGGSVSTLTIQRTQQEDSAVYLCASSLGRVDSPLHFGNGTRLTVT.

The chain combines TRBV9 with TRBJ2-1, with TRBD1 matching over 9 bases. Germline V gives CDR1 SGDLS, CDR2 YYNGEE. The CDR3 totals 14 residues. The ends lost 0 bases at V and 9 bases at J; junction bases unmatched: 4. The CDR3 sequence is CASSVGGTGSEQFF. The CDR3 nucleotides are TGTGCCAGCAGCGTAGGTGGGACAGGGAGTGAGCAGTTCTTC. Based on the CDR3 plus reference TRBV9 and TRBJ2-1, the full variable domain is DSGVTQTPKHLITATGQRVTLRCSPRSGDLSVYWYQQSLDQGLQFLIQYYNGEERAKGNILERFSAQQFPDLHSELNLSSLELGDSALYFCASSVGGTGSEQFFGPGTRLTVL.

V is TRBV12-3 or TRBV12-4 and J is TRBJ2-3; 7 positions agree with TRBD2. The CDR3 runs to 13 residues. The V and J ends lost 7 bases and 0 bases, in that order; junction bases with no gene match: 1. Written as DNA, the CDR3 is TGTGCCAGCATAGCGGGCAGCACAGATACGCAGTATTTT. As protein: CASIAGSTDTQYF.

This clone has just a few counts. The chain links TRBV4-1 to TRBJ2-7, with TRBD2 matching 8 bases. The V gene's germline CDR1 is MGHRA and CDR2 YSYEKL. The trim removed 0 bases at V and 0 bases at J, leaving 4 bases unmatched. The CDR3 covers 16 residues. The CDR3 DNA sequence: TGCGCCAGCAGCCAAGATGCGGGAGGCCGCTCCTACGAGCAGTACTTC. Translated: CASSQDAGGRSYEQYF.

The chain uses TRBV19 and TRBJ2-5, with 10 bases identical to TRBD2. The ends lost 1 base at V and 4 bases at J; junction bases unmatched: 6. The germline gives CDR1 LNHDA, CDR2 SQIVND (reference sequence). The CDR3 extends over 16 amino acids. DNA of the CDR3: TGTGCCAGTAGTATAGTACCAGCGGGGGGGCGAGAGACCCAGTACTTC. This sequence encodes CASSIVPAGGRETQYF.

The chain links TRBV30 to TRBJ2-1; D might be TRBD2 (7 bases). Germline V lookup: CDR1 GTSNPN, CDR2 SVGIG (reference sequence). Between the trimmed V and J ends, which lost 0 bases and 8 bases, there was a span of 11 bases. This CDR3 comprises 13 residues. CDR3 sequence: CAWSVSGGHEQFF. The CDR3 DNA sequence: TGTGCCTGGAGTGTCTCCGGGGGGCATGAGCAGTTCTTC.

The chain joins TRBV23-1 to TRBJ2-3; 15 bases agree with TRBD2. TRBV23-1 is reported as an ORF; its role is uncertain. The CDR3 is 19 residues long. Losses at the gene ends were 3 bases for V and 4 bases for J; bases not matched to a gene: 11. The CDR3 sequence is CASSQLGLAGGSPPDTQYF. CDR3 sequence (DNA): TGCGCCAGCAGTCAGCTAGGACTAGCGGGAGGGAGTCCCCCAGATACGCAGTATTTT.

This clone came up a few times. V gene TRBV6-5 combines with J gene TRBJ1-6, with unresolved D. CDR3 size: 14 residues. Germline assignment: CDR1 MNHEY and CDR2 SVGAGI. With 4 bases removed from V and 8 bases from J, the gap between germline ends came to 12 bases. The DNA of the CDR3 is TGTGCCAGCAGTTTAAACGGTGGTGATTCACCCCTCCACTTT. It specifies CASSLNGGDSPLHF.

This chain uses TRBV19 with TRBJ1-5, with TRBD1 matching 12 bases. Germline V gene data show CDR1 as LNHDA and CDR2 as SQIVND (reference sequence). CDR3 size: 15 residues. V shed 9 bases, J shed 4 bases, and the junction held 7 bases outside the gene matches. CDR3: CASRDRGRGNQPQHF. CDR3 nucleotide sequence: TGTGCCAGCAGGGACAGGGGGCGAGGGAATCAGCCCCAGCATTTT.

This chain uses TRBV6-1 with TRBJ2-4; 10 bases map to TRBD1. J gave up 4 bases and V 3 bases, and 15 bases lay outside the gene matches. The length of the CDR3 is 19 residues. Germline CDR1 and CDR2: MNHNS and SASEGT. The CDR3 is CASSDVRQGGGQGKNIQYF. CDR3 DNA sequence: TGTGCCAGCAGTGATGTCCGACAGGGAGGGGGACAGGGGAAAAACATTCAGTACTTC.

This chain connects TRBV19 to TRBJ1-2; no clear D. V was clipped by 1 base and J by 0 bases, with 9 bases between them. The germline gives CDR1 LNHDA, CDR2 SQIVND (reference sequence). This CDR3 has 15 amino acids. The CDR3 bases are TGTGCCAGTAGTATAGCACCGTCAGCTAACTATGGCTACACCTTC. Amino acids: CASSIAPSANYGYTF.

The chain links TRBV11-3 to TRBJ1-2, with 8 bases identical to TRBD1. The CDR3 length is 12 residues. In germline, CDR1 is SGHNT, CDR2 YENEEA. With V trimmed by 5 bases and J by 8 bases, 4 bases remained unmatched. CDR3 loop: CASSPDRVGYTF. The CDR3 nucleotides are TGTGCCAGCAGCCCGGACAGGGTGGGCTACACCTTC.

This chain joins TRBV5-5 and TRBJ2-2; 8 bases are a match to TRBD2. Trimming at V came to 3 bases and at J to 7 bases, leaving 8 bases not matched to a gene. Germline-derived CDR1 and CDR2 are SGHKS and YYEKEE (reference sequence). This CDR3 comprises 15 residues. CDR3 protein: CASSSERERGGELFF. CDR3 nucleotide sequence: TGTGCCAGCAGCTCAGAGCGGGAGAGGGGCGGGGAGCTGTTTTTT.

The gene calls are TRBV28 and TRBJ2-7; D ambiguous. The V and J ends lost 6 bases and 3 bases respectively, with 21 bases between them. In germline, CDR1 is MDHEN, CDR2 SYDVKM. The CDR3 is made up of 16 amino acids. DNA of the CDR3: TGTGCCAGCAGCGAAAACAGCCCTTTAGGCCGCTACGAGCAGTACTTC. This sequence encodes CASSENSPLGRYEQYF.

The chain links TRBV7-2 to TRBJ2-3; the match to TRBD2 covers 10 bases. CDR1 SGHTA and CDR2 FQGNSA come from the germline V gene. V trimming: 5 bases; J trimming: 7 bases; junction bases outside the gene matches: 6. The CDR3 sequence is 14 residues long. The CDR3 spells CASSPRTSGNTQYF. CDR3 bases: TGTGCCAGCAGCCCGCGGACTAGCGGAAATACGCAGTATTTT.

The rearrangement links TRBV27 to TRBJ1-2; 9 nucleotides align to TRBD1. Germline V gene lookup returns CDR1 MNHEY and CDR2 SMNVEV (reference sequence). The CDR3 length is 14 residues. J gave up 8 bases and V 3 bases, and 7 bases lay outside the gene matches. DNA of the CDR3: TGTGCCAGCAGTTTCGGTGCCGGGACAGGGGGCTACACCTTC. Its translation: CASSFGAGTGGYTF.

The CDR3: CASSPTLTGAYEQYF. The CDR3 coding sequence is TGTGCCAGCAGTCCAACCCTGACAGGAGCCTACGAGCAGTACTTC. This rearrangement joins TRBV2 to TRBJ2-7, with D tentatively TRBD1 (6 bases). Trimming took off 5 bases at V and 2 bases at J, with 16 bases between the two ends. This CDR3 contains 15 residues. Germline loops: CDR1 SNHLY, CDR2 FYNNEI.

The chain combines TRBV19 with TRBJ1-4; 8 positions agree with TRBD1. Germline V lookup: CDR1 LNHDA, CDR2 SQIVND (reference sequence). With V trimmed by 4 bases and J by 2 bases, 0 bases remained unmatched. The CDR3 spans 14 residues. The CDR3 loop reads CASSNRGTNEKLFF. The CDR3 DNA reads TGTGCCAGTAGTAACAGGGGGACTAATGAAAAACTGTTTTTT.

This chain uses TRBV6-5 with TRBJ1-2; D remains ambiguous. There are 13 residues in the CDR3. The germline CDR1 and CDR2 sequences are MNHEY and SVGAGI. V shed 2 bases and J shed 3 bases, with 7 bases lying between them. CDR3 sequence reads: CASSYNKDYGYTF. Written as DNA, the CDR3 is TGTGCCAGCAGTTACAACAAAGACTATGGCTACACCTTC.

Worth noting for this clone: In the same sample, other DNA sequences code for this CDR3. The J gene is TRBJ2-7, the V gene TRBV5-6; no clear D. The V end was cut by 4 bases, the J end by 3 bases, with 8 bases between. Germline CDR1 SGHDT, CDR2 YYEEEE. CDR3 size: 12 residues. CDR3 amino acids: CASSPVSYEQYF. The CDR3 DNA is TGTGCCAGCAGCCCCGTCAGCTACGAGCAGTACTTC.

This chain connects TRBV28 to TRBJ2-2; TRBD1 aligns across 8 bases. The germline V gene has CDR1 MDHEN and CDR2 SYDVKM. The CDR3 extends over 14 amino acids. V was pared by 6 bases and J by 5 bases, with 5 bases of the junction left unmatched. The chain's CDR3 is CASRPRGRTGELFF. The CDR3 region has the DNA TGTGCCAGCAGACCCAGGGGGCGTACCGGGGAGCTGTTTTTT.

This clone was detected only once. The V gene is TRBV6-5, the J gene TRBJ2-1; D is perhaps TRBD2 (5 bases). V dropped 0 bases and J dropped 10 bases, with 13 bases sitting between them. Germline V gene data show CDR1 as MNHEY and CDR2 as SVGAGI. This CDR3 is built from 14 residues. The CDR3 loop reads CASSYSRDTPEQFF. CDR3 DNA: TGTGCCAGCAGTTACTCGAGGGATACCCCGGAGCAGTTCTTC.

The chain employs TRBV24-1 and TRBJ1-1, with D possibly matching TRBD1 (5 bases). Germline CDR1 is KGHDR and CDR2 is SFDVKD. The CDR3 extends over 13 amino acids. Deletions cut 7 bases from V and 1 base from J, with 9 bases between. Here the CDR3 reads CATSGGKNTEAFF. The CDR3 DNA follows: TGTGCCACCAGCGGGGGAAAGAACACTGAAGCTTTCTTT.

The CDR3 DNA sequence: TGTGCCAGCAGTTTCCTAGCGGGGGCGAACACCGGGGAGCTGTTTTTT. Residues: CASSFLAGANTGELFF. The chain joins TRBV6-6 to TRBJ2-2, with TRBD2 matching over 10 bases. This CDR3 region has 16 residues. The trim removed 4 bases at V and 0 bases at J, leaving 2 bases unmatched. Looked up from germline, CDR1 is MNHNY and CDR2 is SVGAGI (reference sequence).

V gene TRBV27 combines with J gene TRBJ1-3; tentative D call: TRBD1 (6 bases). Germline CDR1 and CDR2: MNHEY and SMNVEV (reference sequence). The CDR3 sequence is 17 residues long. Trimming removed 4 bases from V and 0 bases from J, with 16 bases in between. CDR3 DNA sequence: TGTGCCAGCAGTTCCTTCCGGGACACCCGCTCTGGAAACACCATATATTTT. This translates into CASSSFRDTRSGNTIYF.

The genes are TRBV24-1 and TRBJ2-7; TRBD1 matches at 10 bases. The trim removed 3 bases at V and 5 bases at J, leaving 6 bases unmatched. The CDR3 spans 15 residues. Germline V lookup: CDR1 KGHDR, CDR2 SFDVKD. CDR3 sequence (DNA): TGTGCCACCAGTGATGTGGGACAGGGGATCCACGAGCAGTACTTC. This translates into CATSDVGQGIHEQYF.